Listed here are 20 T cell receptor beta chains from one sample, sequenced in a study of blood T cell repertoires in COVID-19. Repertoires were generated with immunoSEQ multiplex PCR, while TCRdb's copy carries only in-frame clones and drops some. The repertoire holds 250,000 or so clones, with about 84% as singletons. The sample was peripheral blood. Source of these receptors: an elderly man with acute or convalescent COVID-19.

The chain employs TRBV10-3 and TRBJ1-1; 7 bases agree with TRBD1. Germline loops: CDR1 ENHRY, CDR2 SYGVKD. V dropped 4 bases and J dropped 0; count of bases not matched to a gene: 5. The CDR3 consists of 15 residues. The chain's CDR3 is CAISGGQLMNTEAFF. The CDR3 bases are TGTGCCATCAGTGGGGGACAGCTAATGAACACTGAAGCTTTCTTT.

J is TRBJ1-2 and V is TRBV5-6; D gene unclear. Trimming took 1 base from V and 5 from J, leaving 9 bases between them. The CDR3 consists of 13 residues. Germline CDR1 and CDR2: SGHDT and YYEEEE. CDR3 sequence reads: CASSLTHSYGYTF. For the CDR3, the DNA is TGTGCCAGCAGCTTGACACATTCTTATGGCTACACCTTC.

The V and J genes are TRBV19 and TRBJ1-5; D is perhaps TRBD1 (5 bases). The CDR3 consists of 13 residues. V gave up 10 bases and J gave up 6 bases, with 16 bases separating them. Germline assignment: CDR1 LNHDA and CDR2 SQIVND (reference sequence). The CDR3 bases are TGTGCCACCGCGGAGGGGCTTCGTCAGCCCCAGCATTTT. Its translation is CATAEGLRQPQHF. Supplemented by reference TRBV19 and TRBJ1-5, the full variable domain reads DGGITQSPKYLFRKEGQNVTLSCEQNLNHDAMYWYRQDPGQGLRLIYYSQIVNDFQKGDIAEGYSVSREKKESFPLTVTSAQKNPTAFYLCATAEGLRQPQHFGDGTRLSIL.

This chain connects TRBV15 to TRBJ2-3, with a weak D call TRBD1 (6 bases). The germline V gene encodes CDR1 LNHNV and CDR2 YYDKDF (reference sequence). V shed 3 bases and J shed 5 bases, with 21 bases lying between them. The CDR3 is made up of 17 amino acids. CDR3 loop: CATSRDPWLDSEDTQYF. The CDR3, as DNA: TGTGCCACCAGCAGGGATCCGTGGTTGGACAGTGAAGATACGCAGTATTTT.

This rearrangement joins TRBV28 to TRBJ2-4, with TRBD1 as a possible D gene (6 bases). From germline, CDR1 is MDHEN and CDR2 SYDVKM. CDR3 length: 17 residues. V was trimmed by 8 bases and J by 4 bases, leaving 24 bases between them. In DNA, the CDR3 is TGTGCCAGCGGCCCTACAGGGCCTGCGCCGGGGAAAAACATTCAGTACTTC. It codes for CASGPTGPAPGKNIQYF.

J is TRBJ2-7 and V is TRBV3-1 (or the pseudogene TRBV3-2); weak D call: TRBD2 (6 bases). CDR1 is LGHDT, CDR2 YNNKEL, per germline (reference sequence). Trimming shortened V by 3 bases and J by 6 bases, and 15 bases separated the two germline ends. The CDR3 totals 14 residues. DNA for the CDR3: TGTGCCAGCAGCCAGGGGGGTAAAGTAGGCGAGCAGTACTTC. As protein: CASSQGGKVGEQYF.

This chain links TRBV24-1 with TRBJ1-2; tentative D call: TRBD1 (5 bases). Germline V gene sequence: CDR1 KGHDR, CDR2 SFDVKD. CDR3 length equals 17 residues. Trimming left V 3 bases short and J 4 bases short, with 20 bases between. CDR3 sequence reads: CATSDTSQGKWAYGYTF. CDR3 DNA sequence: TGTGCCACCAGTGATACCTCTCAGGGAAAGTGGGCCTATGGCTACACCTTC.

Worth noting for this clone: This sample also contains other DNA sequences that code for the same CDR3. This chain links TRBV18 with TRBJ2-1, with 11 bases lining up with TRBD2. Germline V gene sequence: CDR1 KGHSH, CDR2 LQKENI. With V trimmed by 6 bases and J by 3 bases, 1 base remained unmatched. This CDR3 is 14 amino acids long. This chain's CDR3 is CASSLAGGYNEQFF. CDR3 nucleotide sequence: TGTGCCAGCTCGCTAGCGGGAGGCTACAATGAGCAGTTCTTC.

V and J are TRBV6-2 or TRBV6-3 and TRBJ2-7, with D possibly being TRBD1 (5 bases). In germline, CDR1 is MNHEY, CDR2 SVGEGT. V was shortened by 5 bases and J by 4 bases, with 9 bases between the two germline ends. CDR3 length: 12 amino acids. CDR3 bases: TGTGCCAGCAGTCTGCAGGGATACGAGCAGTACTTC. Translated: CASSLQGYEQYF.

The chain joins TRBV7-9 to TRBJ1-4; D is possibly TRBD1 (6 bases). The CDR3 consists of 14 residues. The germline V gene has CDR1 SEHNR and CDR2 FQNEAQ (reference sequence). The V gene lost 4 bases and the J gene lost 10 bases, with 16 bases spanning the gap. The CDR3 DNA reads TGTGCCAGCAGCTCAGGGGTGGACAGTCTAAAACTGTTTTTT. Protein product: CASSSGVDSLKLFF.

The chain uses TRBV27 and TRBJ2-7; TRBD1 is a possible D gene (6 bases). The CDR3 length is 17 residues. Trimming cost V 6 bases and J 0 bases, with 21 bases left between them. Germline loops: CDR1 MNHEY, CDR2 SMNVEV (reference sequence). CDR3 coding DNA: TGTGCCAGCAGGATTATGGGGTCGACAGGAAGCTCCTACGAGCAGTACTTC. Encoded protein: CASRIMGSTGSSYEQYF.

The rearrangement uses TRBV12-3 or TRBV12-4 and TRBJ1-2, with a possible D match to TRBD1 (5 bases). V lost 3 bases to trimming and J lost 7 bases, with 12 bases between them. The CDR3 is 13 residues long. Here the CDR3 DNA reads TGTGCCAGCAGTTTGGGAGGGGCTTCTGGCTACACCTTC. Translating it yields CASSLGGASGYTF.

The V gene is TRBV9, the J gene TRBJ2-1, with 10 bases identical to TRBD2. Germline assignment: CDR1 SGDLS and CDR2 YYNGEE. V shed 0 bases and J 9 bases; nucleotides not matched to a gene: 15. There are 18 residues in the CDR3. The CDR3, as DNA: TGTGCCAGCAGCGTAGTAGCGGGGGGACGTACTGCCAAGAGTGAGCAGTTCTTC. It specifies CASSVVAGGRTAKSEQFF.

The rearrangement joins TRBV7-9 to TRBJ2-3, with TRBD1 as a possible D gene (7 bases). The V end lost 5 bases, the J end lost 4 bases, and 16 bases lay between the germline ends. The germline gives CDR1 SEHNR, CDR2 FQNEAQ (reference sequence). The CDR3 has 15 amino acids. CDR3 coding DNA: TGTGCCAGCAGCCCCTGGGCAGGGGGGTCAGATACGCAGTATTTT. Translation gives CASSPWAGGSDTQYF.

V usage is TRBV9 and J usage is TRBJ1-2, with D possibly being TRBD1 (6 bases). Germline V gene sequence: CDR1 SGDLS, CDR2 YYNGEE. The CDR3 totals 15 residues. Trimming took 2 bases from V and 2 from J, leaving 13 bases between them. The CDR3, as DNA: TGTGCCAGCAGCGTGCAGGGGACCGGCAACTATGGCTACACCTTC. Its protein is CASSVQGTGNYGYTF. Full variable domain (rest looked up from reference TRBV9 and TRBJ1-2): DSGVTQTPKHLITATGQRVTLRCSPRSGDLSVYWYQQSLDQGLQFLIQYYNGEERAKGNILERFSAQQFPDLHSELNLSSLELGDSALYFCASSVQGTGNYGYTFGSGTRLTVV.

The DNA of the CDR3 is TGCAGCGTGGTAGGGAGGGCTGCAAACGAGCAGTACTTC. Its translation: CSVVGRAANEQYF. The chain links TRBV29-1 to TRBJ2-7, with TRBD2 identical over 7 bases. CDR1 is SQVTM and CDR2 is ANQGSEA in the germline V gene. The CDR3 is 13 residues long. V lost 6 bases to trimming and J lost 5 bases; unmatched junction nucleotides: 10.

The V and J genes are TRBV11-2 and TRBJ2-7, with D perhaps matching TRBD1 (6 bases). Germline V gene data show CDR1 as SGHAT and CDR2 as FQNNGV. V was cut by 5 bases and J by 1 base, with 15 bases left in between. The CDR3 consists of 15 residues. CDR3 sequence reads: CASSPGQRNSYEQYF. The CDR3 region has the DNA TGTGCCAGCAGCCCAGGACAGAGAAATTCCTACGAGCAGTACTTC.

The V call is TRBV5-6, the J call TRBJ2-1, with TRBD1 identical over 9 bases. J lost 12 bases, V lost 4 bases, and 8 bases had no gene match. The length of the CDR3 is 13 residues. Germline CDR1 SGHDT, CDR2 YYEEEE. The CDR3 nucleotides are TGTGCCAGCAGCGTTGGGACAGGGTTTTGGCAGTTCTTC. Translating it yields CASSVGTGFWQFF.

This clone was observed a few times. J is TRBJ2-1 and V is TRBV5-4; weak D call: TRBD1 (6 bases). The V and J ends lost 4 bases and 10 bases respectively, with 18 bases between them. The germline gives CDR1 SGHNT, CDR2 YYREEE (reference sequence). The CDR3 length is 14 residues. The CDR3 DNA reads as TGTGCCAGCAGCAAGACAGGCCCGGGAATGGAGCAGTTCTTC. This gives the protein CASSKTGPGMEQFF.

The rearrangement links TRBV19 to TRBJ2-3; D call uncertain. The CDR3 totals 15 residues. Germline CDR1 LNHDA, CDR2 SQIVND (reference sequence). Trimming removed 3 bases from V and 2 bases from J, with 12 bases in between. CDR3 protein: CASSISYAPTDTQYF. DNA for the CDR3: TGTGCCAGTAGTATTTCGTACGCGCCCACAGATACGCAGTATTTT.